This T cell receptor (beta chain) was obtained from a study of blood T cell repertoires in COVID-19. In the study overall: Samples of COVID-19 (acute and convalescent) were obtained from the United States, Italy and Spain. PBMCs, B-cell-depleted T cells, or T cells were the source of the cDNA or gDNA that made up the material.

Participants reported their clinical history, and cohort assignment relied on those reports. Per the authors' pipeline: Estimation of nucleated cell counts was performed using reference gene primer amplification. Clones were read by immunoSEQ multiplex PCR, and TCRdb kept only the in-frame ones, dropping some. V and J calls plus clone size are reproduced from that table; the DNA served to infer D and trimming. Among roughly 250,000 clones listed, approximately 91% were seen once. Germline CDR1 reads SNHLY; CDR2 reads FYNNEI. The CDR3 contains 14 residues. Trimming shortened V by 1 base and J by 6 bases, and 12 bases separated the two germline ends.

This sequence joins TRBV2 and TRBJ1-2; D might be TRBD1 (6 bases). The TCR originated in a human donor in a cohort exposed to, infected with or recovered from COVID-19 (not recorded which). The donor label of this sample is uncertain. The sequenced sample was PBMCs or T cells enriched from blood (not recorded which). CDR3 protein: CASSEGTGYDGYTF. The CDR3 DNA sequence: TGTGCCAGCAGTGAAGGTACAGGGTACGATGGCTACACCTTC.